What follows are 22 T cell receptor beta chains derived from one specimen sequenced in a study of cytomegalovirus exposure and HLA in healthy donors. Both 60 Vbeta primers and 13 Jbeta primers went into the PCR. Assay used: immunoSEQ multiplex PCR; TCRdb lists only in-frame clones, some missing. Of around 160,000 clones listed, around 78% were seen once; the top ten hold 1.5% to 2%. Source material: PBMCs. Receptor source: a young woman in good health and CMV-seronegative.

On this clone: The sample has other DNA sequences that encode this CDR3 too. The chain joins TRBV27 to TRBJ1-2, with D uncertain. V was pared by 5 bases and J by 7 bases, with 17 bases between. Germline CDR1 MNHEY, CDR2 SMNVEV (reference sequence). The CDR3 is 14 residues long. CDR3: CASSRDTRASGYTF. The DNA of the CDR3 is TGTGCCAGCAGTCGAGACACCCGCGCCTCTGGCTACACCTTC.

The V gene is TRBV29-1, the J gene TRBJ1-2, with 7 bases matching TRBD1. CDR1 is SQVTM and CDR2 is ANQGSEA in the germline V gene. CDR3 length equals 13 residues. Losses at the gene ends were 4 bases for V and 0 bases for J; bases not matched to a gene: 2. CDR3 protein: CSVGTGANYGYTF. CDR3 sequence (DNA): TGCAGCGTTGGGACAGGTGCTAACTATGGCTACACCTTC.

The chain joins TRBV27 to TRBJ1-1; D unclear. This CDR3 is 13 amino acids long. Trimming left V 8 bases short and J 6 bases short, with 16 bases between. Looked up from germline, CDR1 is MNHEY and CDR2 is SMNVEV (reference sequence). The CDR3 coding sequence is TGTGCCAGCTCCCTCAGAGGGTTCCCTGAAGCTTTCTTT. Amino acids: CASSLRGFPEAFF.

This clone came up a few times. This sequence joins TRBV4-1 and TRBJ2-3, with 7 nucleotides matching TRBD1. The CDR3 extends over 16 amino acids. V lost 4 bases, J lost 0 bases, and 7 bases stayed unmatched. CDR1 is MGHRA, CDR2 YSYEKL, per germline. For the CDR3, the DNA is TGCGCCAGCAGCCGCGAAAGGACAGGAAGCACAGATACGCAGTATTTT. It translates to CASSRERTGSTDTQYF.

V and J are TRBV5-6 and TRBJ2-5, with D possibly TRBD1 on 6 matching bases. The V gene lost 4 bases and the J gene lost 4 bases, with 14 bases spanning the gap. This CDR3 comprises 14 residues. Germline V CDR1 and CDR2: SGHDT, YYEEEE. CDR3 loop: CASSQATGSETQYF. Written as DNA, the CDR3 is TGTGCCAGCAGCCAAGCCACAGGGTCAGAGACCCAGTACTTC.

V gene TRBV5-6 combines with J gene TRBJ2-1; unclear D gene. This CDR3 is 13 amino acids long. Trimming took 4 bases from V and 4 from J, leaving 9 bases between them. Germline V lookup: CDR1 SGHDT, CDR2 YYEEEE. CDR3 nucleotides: TGTGCCAGCAGCCCCGAGGAATACAATGAGCAGTTCTTC. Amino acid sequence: CASSPEEYNEQFF.

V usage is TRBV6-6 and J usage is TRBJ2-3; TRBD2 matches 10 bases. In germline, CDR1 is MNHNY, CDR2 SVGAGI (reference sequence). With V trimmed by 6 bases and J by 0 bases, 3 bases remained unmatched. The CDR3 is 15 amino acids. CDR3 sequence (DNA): TGTGCCAGCAGCCCTAGCGGGAGAAGCACAGATACGCAGTATTTT. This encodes CASSPSGRSTDTQYF.

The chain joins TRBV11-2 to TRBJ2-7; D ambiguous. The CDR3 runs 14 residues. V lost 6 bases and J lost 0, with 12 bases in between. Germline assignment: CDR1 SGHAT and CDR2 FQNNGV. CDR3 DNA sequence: TGTGCCAGCAGGCCCGTCCGGAGCTCCTACGAGCAGTACGTC. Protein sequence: CASRPVRSSYEQYV.

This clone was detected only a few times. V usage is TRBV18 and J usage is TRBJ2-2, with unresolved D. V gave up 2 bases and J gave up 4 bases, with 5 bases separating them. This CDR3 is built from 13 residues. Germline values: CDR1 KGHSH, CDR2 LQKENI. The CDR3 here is CASSPSSTGELFF. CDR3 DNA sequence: TGTGCCAGCTCACCATCTAGCACCGGGGAGCTGTTTTTT. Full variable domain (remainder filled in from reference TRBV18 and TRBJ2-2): NAGVMQNPRHLVRRRGQEARLRCSPMKGHSHVYWYRQLPEEGLKFMVYLQKENIIDESGMPKERFSAEFPKEGPSILRIQQVVRGDSAAYFCASSPSSTGELFFGEGSRLTVL.

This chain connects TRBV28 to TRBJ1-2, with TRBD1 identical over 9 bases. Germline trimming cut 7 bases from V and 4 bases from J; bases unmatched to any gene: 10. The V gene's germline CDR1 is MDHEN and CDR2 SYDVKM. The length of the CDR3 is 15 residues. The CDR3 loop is CASTLGGQGRYGYTF. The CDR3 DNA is TGTGCCAGCACCCTCGGGGGACAGGGTCGCTATGGCTACACCTTC.

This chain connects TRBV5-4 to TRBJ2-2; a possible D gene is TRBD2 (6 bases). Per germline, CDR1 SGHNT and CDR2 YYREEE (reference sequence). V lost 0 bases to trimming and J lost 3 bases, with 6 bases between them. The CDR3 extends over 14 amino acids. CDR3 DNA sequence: TGTGCCAGCAGCTTGGGGGGGGACACCGGGGAGCTGTTTTTT. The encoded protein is CASSLGGDTGELFF.

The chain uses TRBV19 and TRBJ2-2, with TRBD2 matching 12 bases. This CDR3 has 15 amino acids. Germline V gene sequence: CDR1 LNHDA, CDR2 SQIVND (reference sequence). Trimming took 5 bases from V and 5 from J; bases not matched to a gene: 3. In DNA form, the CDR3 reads TGTGCCAGTAGTCTCGGGACTAGCGGGACCGGGGAGCTGTTTTTT. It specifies CASSLGTSGTGELFF.

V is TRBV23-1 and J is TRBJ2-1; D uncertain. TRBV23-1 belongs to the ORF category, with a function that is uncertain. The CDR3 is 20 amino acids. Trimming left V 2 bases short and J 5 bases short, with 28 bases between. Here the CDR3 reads CASSQPHLWPFPKRNNEQFF. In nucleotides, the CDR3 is TGCGCCAGCAGTCAACCTCACCTCTGGCCCTTTCCCAAGCGAAACAATGAGCAGTTCTTC.

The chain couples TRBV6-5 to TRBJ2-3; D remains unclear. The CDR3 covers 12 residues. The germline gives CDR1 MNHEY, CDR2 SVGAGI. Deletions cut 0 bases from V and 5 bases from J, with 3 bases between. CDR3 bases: TGTGCCAGCAGTTACTCCGGAGATACGCAGTATTTT. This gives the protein CASSYSGDTQYF.

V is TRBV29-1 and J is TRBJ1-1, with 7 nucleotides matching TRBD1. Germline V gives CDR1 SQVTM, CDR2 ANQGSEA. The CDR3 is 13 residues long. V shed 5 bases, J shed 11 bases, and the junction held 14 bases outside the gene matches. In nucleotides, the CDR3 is TGCAGCGTTCGACAGGGCTCCCTTATTGGCGCTTTCTTT. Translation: CSVRQGSLIGAFF.

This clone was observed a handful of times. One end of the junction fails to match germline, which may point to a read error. As DNA, the CDR3 is TGCAGTGCCTTCAACCGGGACAGGACAATATTC. Its translation is CSAFNRDRTIF. The chain combines TRBV20-1 with TRBJ2-7; TRBD1 aligns across 8 bases. Looked up from germline, CDR1 is DFQATT and CDR2 is SNEGSKA (reference sequence). CDR3 length: 11 amino acids.

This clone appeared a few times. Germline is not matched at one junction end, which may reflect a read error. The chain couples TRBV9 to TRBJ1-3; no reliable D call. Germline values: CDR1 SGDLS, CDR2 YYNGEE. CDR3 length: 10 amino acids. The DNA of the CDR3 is TGTGCCAGCAGCCCCCGGGATCGGGTGTTT. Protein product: CASSPRDRVF.

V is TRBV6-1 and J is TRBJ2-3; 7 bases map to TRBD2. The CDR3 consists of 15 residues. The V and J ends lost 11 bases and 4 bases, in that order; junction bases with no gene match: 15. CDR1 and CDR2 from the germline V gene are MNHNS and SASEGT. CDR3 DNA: TGTGCCGCGCGGGGTCAGGCGGGAGACTCAGATACGCAGTATTTT. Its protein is CAARGQAGDSDTQYF.

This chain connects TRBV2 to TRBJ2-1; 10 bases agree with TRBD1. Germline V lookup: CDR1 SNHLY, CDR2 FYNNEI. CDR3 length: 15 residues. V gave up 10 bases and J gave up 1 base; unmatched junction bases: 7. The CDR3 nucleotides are TGTGCCAAGCTATGGGACAGGGGATCCTACAATGAGCAGTTCTTC. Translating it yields CAKLWDRGSYNEQFF.

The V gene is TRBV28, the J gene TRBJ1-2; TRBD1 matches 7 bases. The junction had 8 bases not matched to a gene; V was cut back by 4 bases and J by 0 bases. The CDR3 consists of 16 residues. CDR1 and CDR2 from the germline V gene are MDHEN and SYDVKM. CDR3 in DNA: TGTGCCAGCAGTTCCCCCTGGCAGGGGGCTAACTATGGCTACACCTTC. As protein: CASSSPWQGANYGYTF.

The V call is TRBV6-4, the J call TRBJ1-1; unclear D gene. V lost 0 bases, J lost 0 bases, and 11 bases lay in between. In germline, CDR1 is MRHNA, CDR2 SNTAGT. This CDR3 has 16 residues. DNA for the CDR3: TGTGCCAGCAGTGACTCCGAGAGAGGGCTGAACACTGAAGCTTTCTTT. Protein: CASSDSERGLNTEAFF.

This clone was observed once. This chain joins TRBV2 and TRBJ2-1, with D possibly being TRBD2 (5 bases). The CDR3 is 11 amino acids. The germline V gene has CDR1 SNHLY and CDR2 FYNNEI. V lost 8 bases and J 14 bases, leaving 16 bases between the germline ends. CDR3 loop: CASSVTPREFF. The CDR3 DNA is TGTGCCAGCTCCGTGACACCGAGGGAGTTCTTC.